These 9 T cell receptor beta chains originate from one sample sequenced in a study of identical twins. TCRdb analysed the 5' RACE reads with MiXCR anew, one entry per CDR3 protein. Of under 300,000 distinct CDR3 sequences listed, 5.5% to 7.5% are singletons. These data also formed part of another study, on T cells expressing NK-cell markers.

The material sequenced was CD8+ T cells sorted from blood. The receptors were sampled from a woman in her late teens or twenties in good health.

The rearrangement links TRBV20-1 to TRBJ2-1; 9 nucleotides line up with TRBD2. The length of the CDR3 is 13 residues. CDR1 is DFQATT and CDR2 is SNEGSKA in the germline V gene (reference sequence). V was clipped by 6 bases and J by 10 bases; unmatched bases: 10. CDR3 loop: CSAIPSGVEEQFF. The DNA for the CDR3 is TGCAGTGCCATCCCTAGCGGGGTTGAAGAGCAGTTCTTC.

This clonotype has at least ten counts. V and J are TRBV4-2 and TRBJ1-2; perhaps TRBD1 as D (5 bases). V was trimmed by 2 bases and J by 1 base, leaving 8 bases between them. The CDR3 extends over 14 amino acids. Germline CDR1 and CDR2: LGHNA and YNFKEQ. CDR3 loop: CASSQRDGNYGYTF. The CDR3 DNA is TGTGCCAGCAGCCAACGGGACGGTAACTATGGCTACACCTTC.

This clonotype was recorded at least ten times. The chain joins TRBV7-8 to TRBJ2-3, with D possibly TRBD1 on 6 matching bases. The CDR3 sequence is 15 residues long. V lost 5 bases and J lost 3, with 15 bases in between. Germline V gene lookup returns CDR1 SGHVS and CDR2 FQNEAQ. The CDR3 coding sequence is TGTGCCAGCAGCCGATGGGACATGAAAACAGATACGCAGTATTTT. This sequence encodes CASSRWDMKTDTQYF.

This clonotype was recorded many times. V usage is TRBV27 and J usage is TRBJ1-1, with 8 bases matching TRBD1. From germline, CDR1 is MNHEY and CDR2 SMNVEV (reference sequence). The CDR3 extends over 14 amino acids. V lost 5 bases and J lost 1; bases outside the gene matches: 3. The CDR3 DNA reads as TGTGCCAGCAGTCCGGGACAGGCGAACACTGAAGCTTTCTTT. Translated: CASSPGQANTEAFF.

The V and J genes are TRBV27 and TRBJ1-1, with D perhaps matching TRBD1 (5 bases). CDR1 is MNHEY and CDR2 is SMNVEV in the germline V gene (reference sequence). V lost 3 bases to trimming and J lost 1 base, with 15 bases between them. The CDR3 covers 16 residues. The CDR3 DNA is TGTGCCAGCAGTTTGGTAGGGGCTTCGGGGAACACTGAAGCTTTCTTT. This codes for CASSLVGASGNTEAFF.

The chain uses TRBV5-4 and TRBJ2-1; 10 nucleotides align to TRBD1. The CDR3 contains 14 residues. The J segment lost 7 bases and the V segment lost 3 bases, leaving 4 bases of the junction unmatched. The V gene's germline CDR1 is SGHNT and CDR2 YYREEE (reference sequence). CDR3 loop: CASSSRDRGNEQFF. The CDR3 DNA follows: TGTGCCAGCAGCTCCCGGGACAGGGGAAATGAGCAGTTCTTC.

This clonotype was found many times. The rearrangement links TRBV5-1 to TRBJ2-1, with TRBD2 matching 12 bases. This CDR3 has 15 residues. CDR1 and CDR2 (germline): SGHRS, YFSETQ. V shed 4 bases, J shed 6 bases, and the junction held 5 bases outside the gene matches. This CDR3 is CASSTTSGSLNEQFF. Here the CDR3 DNA reads TGCGCCAGCAGCACGACTAGCGGGAGTCTCAATGAGCAGTTCTTC.

A few counts support this clonotype. This sequence joins TRBV27 and TRBJ2-7, with TRBD2 as a possible D gene (6 bases). From germline, CDR1 is MNHEY and CDR2 SMNVEV (reference sequence). The CDR3 sequence is 14 residues long. Deletions cut 6 bases from V and 3 bases from J, with 15 bases between. The CDR3: CASRTAGTYYEQYF. In nucleotides, the CDR3 is TGTGCCAGCAGGACGGCGGGAACCTACTACGAGCAGTACTTC.

The CDR3 loop is CASSGPPGQINSPLHF. Written as DNA, the CDR3 is TGTGCCAGCAGTGGACCCCCGGGACAGATAAATTCACCCCTCCACTTT. The V gene is TRBV2, the J gene TRBJ1-6, with TRBD1 matching over 7 bases. The CDR3 runs to 16 residues. The V and J ends lost 4 bases and 7 bases, in that order; junction bases with no gene match: 10. Germline V lookup: CDR1 SNHLY, CDR2 FYNNEI. Variable domain in full (rest from reference TRBV2 and TRBJ1-6): EPEVTQTPSHQVTQMGQEVILRCVPISNHLYFYWYRQILGQKVEFLVSFYNNEISEKSEIFDDQFSVERPDGSNFTLKIRSTKLEDSAMYFCASSGPPGQINSPLHFGNGTRLTVT.